This T cell receptor (beta chain) derives from a study of vaccination and CD4 T cells after COVID-19. Study as a whole: Stimulation used overlapping spike peptides from SARS-CoV-2, HCoV-NL63, HCoV-OC43 and HCoV-229E.

The CDR3 has 15 amino acids. Germline-derived CDR1 and CDR2 are LNHNV and YYDKDF (reference sequence). The V and J ends lost 2 bases and 7 bases, in that order; junction bases with no gene match: 5. Sequencing of DNA taken from cultured CD4+ T cells relied on the Oncomine TCR Beta short-read assay. TCRdb itself ran the PCR reads through MiXCR, one entry per CDR3 protein. The sample lists approximately 19,000 distinct CDR3 sequences; roughly 78% were seen once. Treatment reported: roughly 11-day PBMC culture with coronavirus spike peptide pools or control peptides (ViraFEST assay). Peptide pool stimulation in ViraFEST expanded antigen-specific T cells, whose TCRs were then sequenced. Note on this clonotype: Its matching antigen is unknown.

J is TRBJ1-6 and V is TRBV15, with TRBD1 matching over 7 bases. Here the sequenced sample was CD4+ T cells from blood, cultured in vitro, taken after SARS-CoV-2 vaccination. This receptor was identified in a human donor who received a COVID-19 vaccine. The CDR3 coding sequence is TGTGCCACCAGCAGAAGCTCAGGGGGGAATTCACCCCTCCACTTT. This translates into CATSRSSGGNSPLHF.